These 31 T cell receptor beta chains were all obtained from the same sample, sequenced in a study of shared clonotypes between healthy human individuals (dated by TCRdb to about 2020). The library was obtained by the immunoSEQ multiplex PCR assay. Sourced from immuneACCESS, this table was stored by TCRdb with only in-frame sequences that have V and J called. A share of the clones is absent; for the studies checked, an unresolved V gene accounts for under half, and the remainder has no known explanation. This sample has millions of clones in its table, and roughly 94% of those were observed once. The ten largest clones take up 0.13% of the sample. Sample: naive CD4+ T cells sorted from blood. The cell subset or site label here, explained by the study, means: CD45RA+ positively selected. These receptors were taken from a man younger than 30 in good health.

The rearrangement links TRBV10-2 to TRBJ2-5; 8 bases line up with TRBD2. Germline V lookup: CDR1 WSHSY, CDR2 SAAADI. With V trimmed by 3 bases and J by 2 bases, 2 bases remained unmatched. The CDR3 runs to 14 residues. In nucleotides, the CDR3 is TGCGCCAGCAGTGATACTAGCGGACAAGAGACCCAGTACTTC. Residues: CASSDTSGQETQYF.

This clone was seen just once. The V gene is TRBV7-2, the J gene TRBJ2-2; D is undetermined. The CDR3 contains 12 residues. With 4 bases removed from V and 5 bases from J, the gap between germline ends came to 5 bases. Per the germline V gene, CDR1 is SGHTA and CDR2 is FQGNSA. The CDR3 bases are TGTGCCAGCAGCTCTCGGACCGGGGAGCTGTTTTTT. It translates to CASSSRTGELFF.

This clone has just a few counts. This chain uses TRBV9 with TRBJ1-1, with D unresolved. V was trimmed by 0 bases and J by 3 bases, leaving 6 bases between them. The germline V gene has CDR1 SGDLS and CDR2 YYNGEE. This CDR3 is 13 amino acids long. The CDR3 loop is CASSVEVDTEAFF. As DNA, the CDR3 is TGTGCCAGCAGCGTAGAGGTGGACACTGAAGCTTTCTTT.

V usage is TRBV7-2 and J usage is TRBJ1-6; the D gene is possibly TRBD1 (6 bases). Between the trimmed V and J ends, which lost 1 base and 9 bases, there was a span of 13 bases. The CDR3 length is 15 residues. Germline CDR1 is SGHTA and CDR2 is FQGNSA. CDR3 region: CASSLVGGSASPLHF. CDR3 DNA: TGTGCCAGCAGCTTAGTCGGGGGCTCGGCTTCACCCCTCCACTTT.

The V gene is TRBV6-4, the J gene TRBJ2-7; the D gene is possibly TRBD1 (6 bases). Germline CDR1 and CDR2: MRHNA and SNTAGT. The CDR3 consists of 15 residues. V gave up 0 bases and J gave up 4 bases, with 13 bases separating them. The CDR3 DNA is TGTGCCAGCAGTGACTCTGGGGGCGCAGGATACGAGCAGTACTTC. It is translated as CASSDSGGAGYEQYF.

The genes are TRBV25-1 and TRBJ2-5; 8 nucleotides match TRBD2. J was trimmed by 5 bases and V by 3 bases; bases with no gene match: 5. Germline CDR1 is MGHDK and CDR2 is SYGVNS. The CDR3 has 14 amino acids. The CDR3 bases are TGTGCCAGCAGTGATAGAGCGGGGGTGGAGACCCAGTACTTC. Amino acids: CASSDRAGVETQYF.

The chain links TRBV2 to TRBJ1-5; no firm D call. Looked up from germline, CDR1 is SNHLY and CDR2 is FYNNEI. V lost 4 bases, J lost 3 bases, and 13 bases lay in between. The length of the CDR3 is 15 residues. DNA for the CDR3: TGTGCCAGCAGTGGGTCAAGAGGATTCAATCAGCCCCAGCATTTT. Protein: CASSGSRGFNQPQHF.

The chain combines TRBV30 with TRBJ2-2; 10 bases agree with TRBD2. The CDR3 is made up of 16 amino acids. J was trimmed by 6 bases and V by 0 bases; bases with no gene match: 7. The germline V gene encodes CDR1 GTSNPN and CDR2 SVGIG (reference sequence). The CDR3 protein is CAWSVRSGRASGELFF. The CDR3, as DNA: TGTGCCTGGAGTGTACGGAGCGGGAGGGCCTCCGGGGAGCTGTTTTTT.

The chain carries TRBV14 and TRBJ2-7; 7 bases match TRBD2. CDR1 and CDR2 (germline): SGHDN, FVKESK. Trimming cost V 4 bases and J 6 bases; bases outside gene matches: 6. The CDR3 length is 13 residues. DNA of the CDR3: TGTGCCAGCAGCCGAGGGAGGGGAGGCGAGCAGTACTTC. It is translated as CASSRGRGGEQYF. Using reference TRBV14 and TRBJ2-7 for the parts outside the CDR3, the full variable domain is EAGVTQFPSHSVIEKGQTVTLRCDPISGHDNLYWYRRVMGKEIKFLLHFVKESKQDESGMPNNRFLAERTGGTYSTLKVQPAELEDSGVYFCASSRGRGGEQYFGPGTRLTVT.

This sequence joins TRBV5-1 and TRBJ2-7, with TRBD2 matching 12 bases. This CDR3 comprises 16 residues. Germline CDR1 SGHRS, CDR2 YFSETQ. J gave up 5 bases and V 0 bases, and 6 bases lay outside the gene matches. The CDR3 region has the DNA TGCGCCAGCAGCTTGGCCGGACTAGCGGGAACGAACGAGCAGTACTTC. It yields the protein CASSLAGLAGTNEQYF.

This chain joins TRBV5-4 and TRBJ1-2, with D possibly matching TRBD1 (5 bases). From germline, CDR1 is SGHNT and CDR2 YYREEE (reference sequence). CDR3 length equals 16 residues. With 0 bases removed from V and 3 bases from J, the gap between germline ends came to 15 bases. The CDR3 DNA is TGTGCCAGCAGCTTGGAAGAGGGACGGAAACACTATGGCTACACCTTC. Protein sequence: CASSLEEGRKHYGYTF.

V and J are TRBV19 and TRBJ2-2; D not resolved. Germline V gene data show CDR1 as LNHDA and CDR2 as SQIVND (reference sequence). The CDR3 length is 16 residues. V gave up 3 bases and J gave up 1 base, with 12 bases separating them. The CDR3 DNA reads TGTGCCAGTAGTATCGTCTCCACGTTGAACACCGGGGAGCTGTTTTTT. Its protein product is CASSIVSTLNTGELFF.

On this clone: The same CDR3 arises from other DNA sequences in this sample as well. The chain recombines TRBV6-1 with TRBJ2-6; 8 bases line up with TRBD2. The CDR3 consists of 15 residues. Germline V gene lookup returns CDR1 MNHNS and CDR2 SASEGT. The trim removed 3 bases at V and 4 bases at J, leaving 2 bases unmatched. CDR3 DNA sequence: TGTGCCAGCAGTGACGGGGGGGCCGGGGCCAACGTCCTGACTTTC. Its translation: CASSDGGAGANVLTF.

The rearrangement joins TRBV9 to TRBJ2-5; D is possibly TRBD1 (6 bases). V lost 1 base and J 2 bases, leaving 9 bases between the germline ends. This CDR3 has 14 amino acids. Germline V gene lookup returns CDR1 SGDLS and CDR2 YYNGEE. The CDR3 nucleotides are TGTGCCAGCAGCGTACCAGACAGGCAAGAGACCCAGTACTTC. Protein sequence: CASSVPDRQETQYF. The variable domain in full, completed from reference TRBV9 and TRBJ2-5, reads DSGVTQTPKHLITATGQRVTLRCSPRSGDLSVYWYQQSLDQGLQFLIQYYNGEERAKGNILERFSAQQFPDLHSELNLSSLELGDSALYFCASSVPDRQETQYFGPGTRLLVL.

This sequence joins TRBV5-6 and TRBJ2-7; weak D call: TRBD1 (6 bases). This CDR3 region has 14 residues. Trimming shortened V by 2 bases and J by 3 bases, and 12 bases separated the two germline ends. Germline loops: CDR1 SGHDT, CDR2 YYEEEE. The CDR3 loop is CASSLLTRGYEQYF. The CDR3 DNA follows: TGTGCCAGCAGCTTATTAACCAGGGGCTACGAGCAGTACTTC.

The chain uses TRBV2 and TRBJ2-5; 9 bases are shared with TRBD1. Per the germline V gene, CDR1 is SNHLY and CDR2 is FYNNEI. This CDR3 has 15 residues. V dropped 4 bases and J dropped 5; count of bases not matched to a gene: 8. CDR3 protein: CASSGGQGLKETQYF. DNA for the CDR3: TGTGCCAGCAGTGGGGGACAGGGATTAAAGGAGACCCAGTACTTC.

The CDR3 DNA reads TGTGCCAGCAGCTTAGCCGGGACGGCCCTCACTGAAGCTTTCTTT. Translating it yields CASSLAGTALTEAFF. The chain employs TRBV7-9 and TRBJ1-1; D is possibly TRBD1 (5 bases). V was shortened by 0 bases and J by 4 bases, with 12 bases between the two germline ends. In germline, CDR1 is SEHNR, CDR2 FQNEAQ (reference sequence). This CDR3 spans 15 amino acids.

In DNA form, the CDR3 reads TGTGCCAGCAGCCCCTCCCTAGCGGGTCAGCCCCAGCATTTT. It translates to CASSPSLAGQPQHF. The gene calls are TRBV28 and TRBJ1-5; D remains unclear. The germline V and J ends were trimmed by 6 bases and 6 bases, with 15 bases remaining between them. Germline V CDR1 and CDR2: MDHEN, SYDVKM. This CDR3 is built from 14 residues.

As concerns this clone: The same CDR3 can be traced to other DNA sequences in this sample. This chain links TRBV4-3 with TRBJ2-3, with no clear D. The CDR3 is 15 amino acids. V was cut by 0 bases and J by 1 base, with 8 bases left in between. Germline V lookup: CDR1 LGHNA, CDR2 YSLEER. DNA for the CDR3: TGCGCCAGCAGCCAAGATTATAGGGGCACAGATACGCAGTATTTT. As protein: CASSQDYRGTDTQYF.

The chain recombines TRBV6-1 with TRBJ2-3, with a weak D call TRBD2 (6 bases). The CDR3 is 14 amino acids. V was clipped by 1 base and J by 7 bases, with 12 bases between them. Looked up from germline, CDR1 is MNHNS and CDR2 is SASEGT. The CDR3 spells CASSEGGGVNTQYF. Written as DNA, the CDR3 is TGTGCCAGCAGTGAAGGGGGCGGGGTCAATACGCAGTATTTT.

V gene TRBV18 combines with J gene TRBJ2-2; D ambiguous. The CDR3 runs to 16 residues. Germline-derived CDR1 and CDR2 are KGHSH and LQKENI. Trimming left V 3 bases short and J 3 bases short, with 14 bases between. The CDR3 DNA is TGTGCCAGCTCACCTAGGACGGTGAAGGACACCGGGGAGCTGTTTTTT. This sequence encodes CASSPRTVKDTGELFF.

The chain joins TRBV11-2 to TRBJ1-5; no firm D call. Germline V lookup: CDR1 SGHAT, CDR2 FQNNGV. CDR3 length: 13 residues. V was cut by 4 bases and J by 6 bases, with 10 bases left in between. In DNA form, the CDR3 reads TGTGCCAGCAGCTCGGGGTCCGGTCAGCCCCAGCATTTT. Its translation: CASSSGSGQPQHF.

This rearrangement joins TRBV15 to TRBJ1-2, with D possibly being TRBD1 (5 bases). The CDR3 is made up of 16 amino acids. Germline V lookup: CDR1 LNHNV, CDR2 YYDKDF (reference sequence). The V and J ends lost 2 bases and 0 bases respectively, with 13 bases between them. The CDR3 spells CATSRRQGLANYGYTF. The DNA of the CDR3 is TGTGCCACCAGCAGAAGGCAGGGTCTTGCTAACTATGGCTACACCTTC.

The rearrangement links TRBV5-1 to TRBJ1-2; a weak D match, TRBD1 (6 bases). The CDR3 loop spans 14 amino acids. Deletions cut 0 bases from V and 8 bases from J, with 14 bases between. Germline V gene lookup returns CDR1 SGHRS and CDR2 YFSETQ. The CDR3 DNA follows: TGCGCCAGCAGCTTGGCTCCGGGGGCGACAGGCTACACCTTC. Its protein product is CASSLAPGATGYTF. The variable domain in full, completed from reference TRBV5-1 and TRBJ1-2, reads KAGVTQTPRYLIKTRGQQVTLSCSPISGHRSVSWYQQTPGQGLQFLFEYFSETQRNKGNFPGRFSGRQFSNSRSEMNVSTLELGDSALYLCASSLAPGATGYTFGSGTRLTVV.

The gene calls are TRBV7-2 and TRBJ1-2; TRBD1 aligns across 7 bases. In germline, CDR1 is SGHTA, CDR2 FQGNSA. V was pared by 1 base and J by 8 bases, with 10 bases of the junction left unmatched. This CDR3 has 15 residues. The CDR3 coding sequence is TGTGCCAGCAGCTTAGGACAGGGCGGTTTCCTGGGCTACACCTTC. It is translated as CASSLGQGGFLGYTF.

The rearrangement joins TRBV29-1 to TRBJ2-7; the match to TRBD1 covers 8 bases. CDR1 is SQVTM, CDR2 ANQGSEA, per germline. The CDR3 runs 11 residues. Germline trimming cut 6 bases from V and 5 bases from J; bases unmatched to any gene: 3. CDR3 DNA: TGCAGCGTCGGACAGGGAGACGAGCAGTACTTC. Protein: CSVGQGDEQYF.

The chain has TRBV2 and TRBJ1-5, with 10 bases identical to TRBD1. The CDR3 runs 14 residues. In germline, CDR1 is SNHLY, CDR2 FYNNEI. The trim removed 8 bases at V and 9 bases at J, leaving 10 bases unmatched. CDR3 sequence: CASAGQGGSRPQHF. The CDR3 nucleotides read TGTGCCAGCGCCGGACAGGGGGGATCTCGGCCCCAGCATTTT.

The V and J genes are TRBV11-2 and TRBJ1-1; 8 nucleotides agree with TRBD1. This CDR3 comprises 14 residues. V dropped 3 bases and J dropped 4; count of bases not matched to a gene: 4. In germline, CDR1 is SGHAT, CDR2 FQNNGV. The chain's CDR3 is CASSFQQGVTEAFF. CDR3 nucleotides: TGTGCCAGCAGCTTCCAACAGGGGGTCACTGAAGCTTTCTTT.

The CDR3 loop reads CASSLVGQMNTEAFF. In nucleotides, the CDR3 is TGTGCCAGCAGCTTAGTAGGTCAGATGAACACTGAAGCTTTCTTT. V gene TRBV7-2 combines with J gene TRBJ1-1; the D is unclear. CDR1 is SGHTA, CDR2 FQGNSA, per germline. CDR3 length: 15 residues. Trimming stripped 1 base from V and 0 bases from J, with 9 bases between.

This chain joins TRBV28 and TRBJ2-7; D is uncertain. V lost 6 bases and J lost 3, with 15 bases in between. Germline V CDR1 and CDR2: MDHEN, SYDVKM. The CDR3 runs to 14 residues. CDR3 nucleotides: TGTGCCAGCAGCCAAGGATCCTCAATCTACGAGCAGTACTTC. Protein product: CASSQGSSIYEQYF.

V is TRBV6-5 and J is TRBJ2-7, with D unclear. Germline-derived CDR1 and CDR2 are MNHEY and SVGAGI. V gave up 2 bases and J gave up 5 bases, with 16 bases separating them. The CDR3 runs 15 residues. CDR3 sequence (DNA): TGTGCCAGCAGTTACCTCTCCGGGCCGGCCAACGAGCAGTACTTC. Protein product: CASSYLSGPANEQYF.